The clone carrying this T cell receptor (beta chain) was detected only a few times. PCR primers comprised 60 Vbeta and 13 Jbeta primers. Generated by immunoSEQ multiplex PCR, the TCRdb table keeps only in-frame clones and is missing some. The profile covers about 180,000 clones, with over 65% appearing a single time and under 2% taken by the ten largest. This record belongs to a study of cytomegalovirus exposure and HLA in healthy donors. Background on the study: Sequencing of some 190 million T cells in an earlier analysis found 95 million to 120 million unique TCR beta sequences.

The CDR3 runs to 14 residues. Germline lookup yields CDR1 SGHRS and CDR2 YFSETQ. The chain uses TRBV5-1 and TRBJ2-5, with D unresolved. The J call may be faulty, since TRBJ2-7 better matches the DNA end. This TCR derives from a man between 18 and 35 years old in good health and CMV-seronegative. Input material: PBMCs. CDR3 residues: CASAPGHNSYEQYF. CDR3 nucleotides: TGCGCCAGCGCCCCGGGTCATAACTCCTACGAGCAGTACTTC.